The clone carrying this TCR beta chain has only one observation. These data originate in a study of cytomegalovirus exposure and HLA in healthy donors. Germline V CDR1 and CDR2: MDHEN, SYDVKM. V was shortened by 8 bases and J by 2 bases, with 12 bases between the two germline ends. The CDR3 has 13 amino acids. Primers included in the PCR were 60 Vbeta and 13 Jbeta primers. Produced via immunoSEQ multiplex PCR; TCRdb's table is partial and in-frame only. The repertoire has about 130,000 clones, roughly 80% of them found once; the top ten carry roughly 2.3%. Donors had nominal health at sampling but likely had unrecorded immune exposures.

The receptor was isolated from a man aged 25-45 years in good health and CMV-seronegative. The sample was PBMCs. The chain joins TRBV28 to TRBJ1-2, with D maybe TRBD1 (5 bases). The CDR3 here is CASSGGANYGYTF. CDR3 DNA: TGTGCCAGCTCGGGAGGGGCCAACTATGGCTACACCTTC.